This TCR beta chain is from a study of cytomegalovirus exposure and HLA in healthy donors. PCR used 60 Vbeta primers and 13 Jbeta primers. Measured with immunoSEQ multiplex PCR; TCRdb has only the in-frame clones, and not every one. The repertoire includes around 180,000 clones, roughly 80% of them detected once, and approximately 2.2% sits in the top ten. Germline V gene data show CDR1 as SGDLS and CDR2 as YYNGEE. V was cut by 5 bases and J by 0 bases, with 15 bases left in between. This CDR3 contains 15 residues. The sequence came from a male donor in good health and CMV-seronegative. The V call is TRBV9, the J call TRBJ2-7; D unclear. Sequencing was performed on PBMCs. In nucleotides, the CDR3 is TGTGCCAGCAGTGCCAGTGGAAGGAGCTCCTACGAGCAGTACTTC. This translates into CASSASGRSSYEQYF.